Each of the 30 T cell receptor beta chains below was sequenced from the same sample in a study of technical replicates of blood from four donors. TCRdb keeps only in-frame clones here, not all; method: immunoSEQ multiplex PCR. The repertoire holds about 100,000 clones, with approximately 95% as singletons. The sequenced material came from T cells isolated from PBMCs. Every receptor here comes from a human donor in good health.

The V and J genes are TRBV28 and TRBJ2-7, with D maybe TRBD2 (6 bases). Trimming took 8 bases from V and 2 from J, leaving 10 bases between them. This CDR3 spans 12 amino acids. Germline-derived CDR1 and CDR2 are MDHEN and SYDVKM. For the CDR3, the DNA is TGTGCCAGCGGAGGGAGGCCCTACGAGCAGTACTTC. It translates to CASGGRPYEQYF.

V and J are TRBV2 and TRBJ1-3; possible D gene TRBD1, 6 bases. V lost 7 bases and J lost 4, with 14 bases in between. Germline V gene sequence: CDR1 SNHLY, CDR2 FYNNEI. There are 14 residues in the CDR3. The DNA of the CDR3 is TGTGCCAGCATTAAACAGGGAACCGGAAACACCATATATTTT. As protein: CASIKQGTGNTIYF.

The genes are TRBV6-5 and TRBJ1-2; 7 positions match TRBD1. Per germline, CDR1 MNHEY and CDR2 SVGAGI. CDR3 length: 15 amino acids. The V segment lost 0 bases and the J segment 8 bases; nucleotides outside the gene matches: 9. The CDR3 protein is CASSYSGQDGRGYTF. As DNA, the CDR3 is TGTGCCAGCAGTTACTCTGGACAGGATGGACGGGGCTACACCTTC.

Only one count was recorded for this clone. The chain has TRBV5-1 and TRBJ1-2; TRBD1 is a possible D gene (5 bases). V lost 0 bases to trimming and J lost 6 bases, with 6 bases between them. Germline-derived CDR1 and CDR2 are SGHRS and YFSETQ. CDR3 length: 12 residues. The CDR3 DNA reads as TGCGCCAGCAGCTTGGACAGGCATGGCTACACCTTC. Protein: CASSLDRHGYTF.

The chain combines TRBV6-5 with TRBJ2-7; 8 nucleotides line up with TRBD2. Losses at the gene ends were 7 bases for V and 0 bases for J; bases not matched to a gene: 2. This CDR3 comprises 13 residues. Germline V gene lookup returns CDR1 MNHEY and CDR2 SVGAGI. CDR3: CASMGTSSYEQYF. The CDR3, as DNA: TGTGCCAGCATGGGGACTAGCTCCTACGAGCAGTACTTC.

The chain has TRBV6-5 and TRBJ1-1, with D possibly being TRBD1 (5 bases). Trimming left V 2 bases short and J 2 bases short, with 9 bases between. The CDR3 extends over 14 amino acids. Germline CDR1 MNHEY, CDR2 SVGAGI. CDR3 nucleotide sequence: TGTGCCAGCAGTTACGACGGGGGTAACACTGAAGCTTTCTTT. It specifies CASSYDGGNTEAFF.

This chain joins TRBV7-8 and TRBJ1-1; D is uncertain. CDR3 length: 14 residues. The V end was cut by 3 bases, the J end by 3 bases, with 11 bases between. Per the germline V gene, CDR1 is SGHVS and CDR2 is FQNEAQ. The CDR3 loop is CASSFLVEDTEAFF. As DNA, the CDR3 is TGTGCCAGCAGCTTCCTTGTCGAGGACACTGAAGCTTTCTTT.

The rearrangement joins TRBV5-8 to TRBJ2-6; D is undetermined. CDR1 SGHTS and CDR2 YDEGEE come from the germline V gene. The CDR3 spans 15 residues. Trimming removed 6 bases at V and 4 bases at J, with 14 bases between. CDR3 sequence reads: CASTTTIRGANVLTF. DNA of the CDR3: TGTGCCAGCACCACAACTATAAGGGGGGCCAACGTCCTGACTTTC.

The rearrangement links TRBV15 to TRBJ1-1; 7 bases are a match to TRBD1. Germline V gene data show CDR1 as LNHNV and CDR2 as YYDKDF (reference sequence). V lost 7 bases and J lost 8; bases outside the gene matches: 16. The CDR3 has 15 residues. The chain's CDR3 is CATIAPRGQSTEAFF. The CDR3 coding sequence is TGTGCCACCATTGCCCCGAGGGGACAGAGCACCGAAGCTTTCTTT.

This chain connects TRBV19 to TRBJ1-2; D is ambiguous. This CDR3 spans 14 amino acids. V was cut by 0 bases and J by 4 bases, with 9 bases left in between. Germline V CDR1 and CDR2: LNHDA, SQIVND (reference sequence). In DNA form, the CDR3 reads TGTGCCAGTAGTATAGAGCACAGCTTCTATGGCTACACCTTC. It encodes CASSIEHSFYGYTF.

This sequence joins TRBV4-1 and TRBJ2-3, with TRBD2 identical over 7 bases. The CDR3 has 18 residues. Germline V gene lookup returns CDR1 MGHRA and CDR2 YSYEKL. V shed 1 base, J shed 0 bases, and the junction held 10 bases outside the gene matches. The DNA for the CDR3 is TGCGCCAGCAGCCAAGTTTTTTCGCGGGAGAAAAGCACAGATACGCAGTATTTT. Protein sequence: CASSQVFSREKSTDTQYF.

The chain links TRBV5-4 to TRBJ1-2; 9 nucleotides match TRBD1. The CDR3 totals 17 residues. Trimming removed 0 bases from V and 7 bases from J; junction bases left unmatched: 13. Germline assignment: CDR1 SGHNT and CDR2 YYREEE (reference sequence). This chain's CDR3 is CASSLDRDRAELGGYTF. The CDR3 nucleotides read TGTGCCAGCAGCTTGGATAGGGACAGGGCTGAGTTAGGTGGCTACACCTTC.

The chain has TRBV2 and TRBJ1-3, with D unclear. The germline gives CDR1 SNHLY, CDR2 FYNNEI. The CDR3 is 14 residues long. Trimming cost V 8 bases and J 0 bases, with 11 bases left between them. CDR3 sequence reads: CASENFDSGNTIYF. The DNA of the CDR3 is TGTGCCAGCGAAAACTTCGACTCTGGAAACACCATATATTTT.

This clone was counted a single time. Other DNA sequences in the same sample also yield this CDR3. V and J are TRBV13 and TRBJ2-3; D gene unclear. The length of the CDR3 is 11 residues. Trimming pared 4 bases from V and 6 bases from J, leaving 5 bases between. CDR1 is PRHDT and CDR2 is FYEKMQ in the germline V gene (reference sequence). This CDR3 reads CASSSADTQYF. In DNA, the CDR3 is TGTGCCAGCAGCTCTGCGGATACGCAGTATTTT.

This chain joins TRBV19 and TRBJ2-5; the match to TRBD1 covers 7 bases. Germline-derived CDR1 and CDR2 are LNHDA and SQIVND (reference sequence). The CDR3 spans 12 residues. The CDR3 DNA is TGTGCTAGCAGGGACAGAGGAGAGACCCAGTACTTC. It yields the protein CASRDRGETQYF.

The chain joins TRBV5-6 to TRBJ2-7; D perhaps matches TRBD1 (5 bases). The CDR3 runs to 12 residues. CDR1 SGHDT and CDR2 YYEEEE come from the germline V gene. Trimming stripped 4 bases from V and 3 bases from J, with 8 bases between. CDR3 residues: CASSGRVYEQYF. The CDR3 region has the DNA TGTGCCAGCAGCGGCAGGGTCTACGAGCAGTACTTC.

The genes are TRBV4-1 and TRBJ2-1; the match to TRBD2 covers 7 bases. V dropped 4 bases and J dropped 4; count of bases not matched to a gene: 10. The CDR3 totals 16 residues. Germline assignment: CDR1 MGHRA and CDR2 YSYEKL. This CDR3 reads CASSPSKGLYYNEQFF. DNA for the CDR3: TGCGCCAGCAGCCCCAGCAAGGGACTATATTACAATGAGCAGTTCTTC.

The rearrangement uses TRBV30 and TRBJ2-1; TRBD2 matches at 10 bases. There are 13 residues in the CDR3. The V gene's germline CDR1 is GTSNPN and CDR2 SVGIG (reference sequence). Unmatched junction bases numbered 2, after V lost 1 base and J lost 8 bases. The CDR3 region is CAWSDGTSDEQFF. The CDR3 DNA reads TGTGCCTGGAGTGACGGGACTAGCGATGAGCAGTTCTTC. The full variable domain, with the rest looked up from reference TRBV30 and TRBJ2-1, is SQTIHQWPATLVQPVGSPLSLECTVEGTSNPNLYWYRQAAGRGLQLLFYSVGIGQISSEVPQNLSASRPQDRQFILSSKKLLLSDSGFYLCAWSDGTSDEQFFGPGTRLTVL.

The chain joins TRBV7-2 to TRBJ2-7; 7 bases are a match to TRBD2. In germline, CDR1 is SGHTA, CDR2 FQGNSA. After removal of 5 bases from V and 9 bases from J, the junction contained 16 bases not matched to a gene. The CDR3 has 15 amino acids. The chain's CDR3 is CASSPLGLADVVQYF. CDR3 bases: TGTGCCAGCAGCCCCCTGGGCCTAGCGGACGTGGTGCAGTACTTC.

The CDR3 loop reads CASSLLSGANVLTF. CDR3 DNA: TGTGCCAGCAGTTTACTCTCTGGGGCCAACGTCCTGACTTTC. The chain carries TRBV27 and TRBJ2-6; D gene unclear. Between the trimmed V and J ends, which lost 2 bases and 0 bases, there was a span of 2 bases. This CDR3 is built from 14 residues. In germline, CDR1 is MNHEY, CDR2 SMNVEV (reference sequence).

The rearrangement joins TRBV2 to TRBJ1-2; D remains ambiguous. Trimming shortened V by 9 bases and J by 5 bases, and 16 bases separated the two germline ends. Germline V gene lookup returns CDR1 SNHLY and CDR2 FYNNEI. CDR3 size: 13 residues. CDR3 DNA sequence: TGTGCCAGATCTGCGGAGTTTGGGTATGGCTACACCTTC. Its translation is CARSAEFGYGYTF.

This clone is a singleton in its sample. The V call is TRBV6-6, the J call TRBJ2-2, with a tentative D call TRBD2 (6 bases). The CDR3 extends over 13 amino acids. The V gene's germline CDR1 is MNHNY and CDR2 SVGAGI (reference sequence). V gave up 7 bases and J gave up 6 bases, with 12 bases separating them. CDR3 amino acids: CASTAREAGELFF. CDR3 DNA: TGTGCCAGCACCGCCAGGGAGGCCGGGGAGCTGTTTTTT.

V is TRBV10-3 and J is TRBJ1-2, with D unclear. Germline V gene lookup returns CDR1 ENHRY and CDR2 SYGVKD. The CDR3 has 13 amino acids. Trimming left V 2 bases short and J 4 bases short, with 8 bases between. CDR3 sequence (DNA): TGTGCCATCAGTGAGGAGCTTCTCTATGGCTACACCTTC. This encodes CAISEELLYGYTF.

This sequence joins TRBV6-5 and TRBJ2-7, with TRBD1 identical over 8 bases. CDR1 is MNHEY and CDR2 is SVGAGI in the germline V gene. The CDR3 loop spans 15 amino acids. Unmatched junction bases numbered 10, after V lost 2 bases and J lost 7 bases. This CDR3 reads CASSYPGTGGEEQYF. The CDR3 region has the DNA TGTGCCAGCAGTTACCCCGGGACAGGAGGTGAGGAGCAGTACTTC.

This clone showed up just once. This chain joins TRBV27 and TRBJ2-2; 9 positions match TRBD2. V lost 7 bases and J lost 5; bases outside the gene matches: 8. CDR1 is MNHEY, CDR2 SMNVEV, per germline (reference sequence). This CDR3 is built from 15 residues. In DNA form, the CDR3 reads TGTGCCAGCACAGTCGGCCTAGCGGGAACCGGGGAGCTGTTTTTT. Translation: CASTVGLAGTGELFF.

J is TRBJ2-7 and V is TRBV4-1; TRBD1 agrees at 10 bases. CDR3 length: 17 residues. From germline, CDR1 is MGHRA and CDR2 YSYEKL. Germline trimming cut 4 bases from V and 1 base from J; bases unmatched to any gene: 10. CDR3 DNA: TGCGCCAGCAGCCTCTATTTTCGGGACAGGGGTTCCTACGAGCAGTACTTC. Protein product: CASSLYFRDRGSYEQYF.

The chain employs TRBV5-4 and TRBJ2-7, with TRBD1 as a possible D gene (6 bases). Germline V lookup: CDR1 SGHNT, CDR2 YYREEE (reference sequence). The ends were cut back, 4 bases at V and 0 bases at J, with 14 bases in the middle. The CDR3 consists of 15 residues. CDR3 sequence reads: CASSPDSVYSYEQYF. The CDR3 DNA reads TGTGCCAGCAGCCCGGACAGCGTCTACTCCTACGAGCAGTACTTC.

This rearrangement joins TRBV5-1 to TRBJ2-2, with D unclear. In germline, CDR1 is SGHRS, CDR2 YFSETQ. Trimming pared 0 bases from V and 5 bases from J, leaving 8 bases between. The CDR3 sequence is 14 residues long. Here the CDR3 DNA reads TGCGCCAGCAGCTTGGGGCAGGAAACCGGGGAGCTGTTTTTT. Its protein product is CASSLGQETGELFF. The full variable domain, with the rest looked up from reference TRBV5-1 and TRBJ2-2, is KAGVTQTPRYLIKTRGQQVTLSCSPISGHRSVSWYQQTPGQGLQFLFEYFSETQRNKGNFPGRFSGRQFSNSRSEMNVSTLELGDSALYLCASSLGQETGELFFGEGSRLTVL.

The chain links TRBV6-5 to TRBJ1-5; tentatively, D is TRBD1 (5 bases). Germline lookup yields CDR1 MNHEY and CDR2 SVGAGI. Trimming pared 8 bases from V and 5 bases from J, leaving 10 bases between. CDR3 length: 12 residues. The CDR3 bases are TGTGCCAGCGGCAGGGTCGATCAGCCCCAGCATTTT. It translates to CASGRVDQPQHF.

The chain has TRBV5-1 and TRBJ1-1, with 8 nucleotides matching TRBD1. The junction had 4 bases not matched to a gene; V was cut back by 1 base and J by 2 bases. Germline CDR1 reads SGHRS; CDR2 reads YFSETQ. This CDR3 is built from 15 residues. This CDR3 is CASSLQDRVNTEAFF. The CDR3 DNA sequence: TGCGCCAGCAGCTTGCAGGACAGGGTAAACACTGAAGCTTTCTTT.